The present T cell receptor (beta chain) was sequenced within a study of cytomegalovirus exposure and HLA in healthy donors. Study-wide background: Among 150 million to 200 million T cells, an earlier analysis found 90 million to 130 million unique TCR beta sequences.

Healthy bone marrow donors made up the donors. The PCR made use of 60 Vbeta and 13 Jbeta primers. Produced via immunoSEQ multiplex PCR; TCRdb's table is partial and in-frame only. This sample's table reports tens of thousands of clones. Comments on this clone: Its antigen is currently unknown.

Study findings and constraints: Association with HLA alleles at 0.05 false discovery rate was found for approximately 18,000 TCR beta sequences in a later analysis.

This TCR came from a man over 45 in good health and CMV-seropositive. The sequencing input was PBMCs.

In nucleotides, the CDR3 is TGTGCCAGCAGTTACCGGGACAGGGGGGGAAACGAGCAGTACTTC. This gives the protein CASSYRDRGGNEQYF. The J gene is TRBJ2-7, the V gene TRBV6-6, with 11 bases that match TRBD1. CDR1 MNHNY and CDR2 SVGAGI come from the germline V gene (reference sequence). The trim removed 2 bases at V and 5 bases at J, leaving 5 bases unmatched. The CDR3 length is 15 residues.